Listed below are T cell receptor beta chains from one sample, sequenced in a study of cytomegalovirus exposure and HLA in healthy donors. Method: immunoSEQ multiplex PCR; TCRdb's copy keeps in-frame clones and lacks some. The top ten hold over 4.5% of the sample, which has about 83,000 clones, 78% seen once. Material: PBMCs. These receptors all come from a man between 18 and 35 years old in good health and CMV-seropositive. CDR3s include the opening cysteine and the closing phenylalanine or tryptophan. D genes are given only for firm matches. Only some rows state a clone size, as once, few, many or a class for expanded clones.

D gene,clone size,V gene,J gene,CDR3 protein,CDR3 DNA
.,.,TRBV11-2,TRBJ2-2,CASRPLARGRELFF,TGTGCCAGCAGACCTCTAGCGCGGGGGCGGGAGCTGTTTTTT
TRBD2,once,TRBV6-1,TRBJ2-7,CASSPASGPAEQYF,TGTGCCAGCAGTCCCGCTAGCGGACCTGCCGAGCAGTACTTC
.,.,TRBV28,TRBJ1-2,CASSLIRTEGYGYTF,TGTGCCAGCAGTTTAATAAGGACAGAGGGCTATGGCTACACCTTC
TRBD1,.,TRBV9,TRBJ2-4,CASSVGQGWPKNIQYF,TGTGCCAGCAGCGTGGGACAGGGCTGGCCCAAAAACATTCAGTACTTC
.,.,TRBV27,TRBJ2-5,CASSTIRGAQYF,TGTGCCAGCAGTACTATCCGTGGGGCTCAGTACTTC
TRBD2,few,TRBV28,TRBJ2-1,CASSLFTGGSYNEQFF,TGTGCCAGCAGTTTATTTACGGGAGGGTCCTACAATGAGCAGTTCTTC
TRBD1,.,TRBV5-4,TRBJ1-1,CASSLAEGAIPAFF,TGTGCCAGCAGCTTGGCCGAGGGGGCCATCCCTGCTTTCTTT
.,.,TRBV9,TRBJ2-2,CASSPSARINTGELFF,TGTGCCAGCAGTCCGTCAGCGAGGATAAACACCGGGGAGCTGTTTTTT
.,once,TRBV20-1,TRBJ2-7,CSARLYEQYF,TGCAGTGCTAGACTCTACGAGCAGTACTTC
TRBD1,.,TRBV5-6,TRBJ2-5,CASSAPGQTTWETQYF,TGTGCCAGCAGCGCCCCGGGACAGACCACCTGGGAGACCCAGTACTTC
TRBD2,.,TRBV5-4,TRBJ2-7,CASSHGTTSSYEQYF,TGTGCCAGCAGCCATGGGACTACCTCCTCCTACGAGCAGTACTTC
.,few,TRBV9,TRBJ2-3,CASSFSSTDTQYF,TGTGCCAGCAGCTTCAGTAGCACAGATACGCAGTATTTT
TRBD1,.,TRBV7-6,TRBJ2-7,CASSSRGQGSFGYEQYF,TGTGCCAGCAGCTCCCGGGGACAGGGGTCATTCGGGTACGAGCAGTACTTC
.,.,TRBV4-1,TRBJ2-4,CASSQVGGTKNIQYF,TGCGCCAGCAGCCAAGTAGGAGGGACCAAAAACATTCAGTACTTC
.,few,TRBV18,TRBJ2-6,CASSAGTSGANVLTF,TGTGCCAGCTCAGCCGGGACATCGGGGGCCAACGTCCTGACTTTC
TRBD1,.,TRBV10-3,TRBJ2-7,CAISGPTGASYEQYF,TGTGCCATCAGTGGACCCACAGGGGCCTCCTACGAGCAGTACTTC
.,.,TRBV6-1,TRBJ1-2,CASRWSRYGYTF,TGTGCCAGCAGGTGGAGTAGGTATGGCTACACCTTC
TRBD1,.,TRBV28,TRBJ1-1,CASSLPWDRLNTEAFF,TGTGCCAGCAGTTTACCCTGGGACAGATTAAACACTGAAGCTTTCTTT
TRBD1,.,TRBV29-1,TRBJ2-7,CSVSWTGPYEQYF,TGCAGCGTTTCGTGGACAGGGCCCTACGAGCAGTACTTC
.,.,TRBV9,TRBJ2-7,CASSGTNSEQYF,TGTGCCAGCAGCGGAACGAACTCCGAGCAGTACTTC
TRBD2,.,TRBV6-1,TRBJ2-2,CASSKLADFTGELFF,TGTGCCAGCAGTAAACTAGCGGATTTTACCGGGGAGCTGTTTTTT
.,.,TRBV13,TRBJ2-5,CASSLEGGETQYF,TGTGCCAGCAGCTTAGAAGGAGGAGAGACCCAGTACTTC
.,.,TRBV7-9,TRBJ2-3,CASSPRRVDTQYF,TGTGCCAGCAGCCCTCGTCGGGTAGATACGCAGTATTTT
.,few,TRBV2,TRBJ1-1,CAAHPLRNTEAFF,TGTGCCGCCCACCCGTTGCGGAACACTGAAGCTTTCTTT
.,.,TRBV6-1,TRBJ2-7,CASSDSLSYEQYF,TGTGCCAGCAGTGATTCCCTATCCTACGAGCAGTACTTC
.,.,TRBV7-2,TRBJ1-3,CASSSVRGFGNTIYF,TGTGCCAGCAGCTCTGTAAGGGGGTTTGGAAACACCATATATTTT
.,.,TRBV27,TRBJ2-7,CASRDFNSYEQYF,TGTGCCAGCAGGGACTTCAACTCCTACGAGCAGTACTTC
TRBD1,.,TRBV10-1,TRBJ2-3,CASSEGGLKDTQYF,TGCGCCAGCAGTGAAGGGGGCTTGAAAGATACGCAGTATTTT
.,.,TRBV10-2,TRBJ2-7,CASSEAGTGEQYF,TGCGCCAGCAGTGAGGCAGGAACAGGTGAGCAGTACTTC
TRBD1,.,TRBV7-9,TRBJ1-2,CASSPGTGGFGYTF,TGTGCCAGCAGCCCCGGGACAGGGGGCTTTGGCTACACCTTC
TRBD1,.,TRBV15,TRBJ2-7,CATSRAAGTGFGEQYF,TGTGCCACCAGCAGGGCCGCCGGGACAGGGTTTGGCGAGCAGTACTTC
.,.,TRBV4-2,TRBJ1-1,CASSQDVPGITEAFF,TGTGCCAGCAGCCAAGATGTTCCGGGGATCACTGAAGCTTTCTTT
.,.,TRBV6-1,TRBJ1-3,CASSEAGADSGNTIYF,TGTGCCAGCAGTGAGGCAGGGGCCGACTCTGGAAACACCATATATTTT
.,.,TRBV6-5,TRBJ2-3,CASSYSAYDTQYF,TGTGCCAGCAGTTACTCAGCCTATGATACGCAGTATTTT
.,few,TRBV20-1,TRBJ2-7,CRAPSPYEQYF,TGCAGGGCCCCATCCCCCTACGAGCAGTACTTC
.,.,TRBV5-4,TRBJ2-1,CASSVNRGGTYNEQFF,TGTGCCAGCAGCGTAAACAGGGGAGGAACCTACAATGAGCAGTTCTTC
TRBD2,.,TRBV6-1,TRBJ2-2,CASAGLAGTGELFF,TGTGCCAGTGCGGGACTAGCGGGTACCGGGGAGCTGTTTTTT
.,.,TRBV5-1,TRBJ2-7,CASSLGEASSYEQYF,TGCGCCAGCAGCTTGGGGGAGGCGAGTTCCTACGAGCAGTACTTC
.,.,TRBV29-1,TRBJ1-4,CSVTSRVSDEKLFF,TGCAGCGTAACCTCCAGGGTCTCCGATGAAAAACTGTTTTTT
TRBD2,.,TRBV6-5,TRBJ2-7,CASSRGTSGRQYF,TGTGCCAGCAGCCGTGGGACTAGCGGGAGGCAGTACTTC
.,.,TRBV5-6,TRBJ1-5,CASSYGQTSNQPQHF,TGTGCCAGCAGCTACGGACAGACTAGCAATCAGCCCCAGCATTTT
.,.,TRBV19,TRBJ1-1,CASSIMAGAEAFF,TGTGCCAGTAGTATCATGGCGGGGGCTGAAGCTTTCTTT
.,.,TRBV5-1,TRBJ2-7,CASSWQGGPYEQYF,TGCGCCAGCAGCTGGCAGGGGGGTCCCTACGAGCAGTACTTC
.,.,TRBV4-1,TRBJ2-7,CASSQERTNEQYF,TGCGCCAGCAGCCAAGAGAGAACCAACGAGCAGTACTTC
TRBD1,once,TRBV10-2,TRBJ2-7,CASSPQGALSNEQYF,TGCGCCAGCAGTCCACAGGGGGCGCTCTCGAACGAACAGTACTTC